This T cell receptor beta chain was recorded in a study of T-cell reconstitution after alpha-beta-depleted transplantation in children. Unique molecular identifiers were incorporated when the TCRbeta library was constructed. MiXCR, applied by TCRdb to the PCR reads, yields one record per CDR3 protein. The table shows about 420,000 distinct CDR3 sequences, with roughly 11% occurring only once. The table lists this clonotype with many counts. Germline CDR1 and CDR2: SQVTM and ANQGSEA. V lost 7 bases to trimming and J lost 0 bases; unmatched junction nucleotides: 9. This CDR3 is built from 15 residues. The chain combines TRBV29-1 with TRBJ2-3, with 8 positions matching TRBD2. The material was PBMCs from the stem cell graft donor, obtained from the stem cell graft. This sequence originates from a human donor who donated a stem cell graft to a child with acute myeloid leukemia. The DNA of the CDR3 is TGCAGCGGCTCTGGGACTAGTACTAGCACAGATACGCAGTATTTT. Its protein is CSGSGTSTSTDTQYF.